The 27 T cell receptor beta chains below all came from one sample that was sequenced in a study of beta chain features in type 1 diabetes. Every bit of the isolated RNA underwent reverse transcription, so sequencing read expressed TCRB transcripts. Here immunoSEQ multiplex PCR was the method, and the copy in TCRdb shows in-frame clones only, minus some. The repertoire holds under 800,000 clones, with less than 20% as singletons. The specimen sequenced was naive CD4+ T cells from blood. All receptors derive from a man between 18 and 29 years old in good health.

V gene TRBV27 combines with J gene TRBJ2-2; D not resolved. The germline V gene has CDR1 MNHEY and CDR2 SMNVEV (reference sequence). CDR3 length: 14 amino acids. V lost 7 bases and J 0 bases, leaving 9 bases between the germline ends. The CDR3 loop is CASTIGPNTGELFF. DNA for the CDR3: TGTGCCAGCACGATAGGTCCGAACACCGGGGAGCTGTTTTTT.

The J gene is TRBJ1-2, the V gene TRBV7-3; TRBD1 might be the D (6 bases). Germline V gene lookup returns CDR1 SGHTA and CDR2 FQGTGA. Trimming stripped 4 bases from V and 7 bases from J, with 16 bases between. The CDR3 is 14 residues long. The CDR3 spells CASSSTTQGVGYTF. The CDR3 nucleotides are TGTGCCAGCAGCTCGACGACACAGGGAGTTGGCTACACCTTC. The whole variable domain, remainder taken from reference TRBV7-3 and TRBJ1-2, is GAGVSQTPSNKVTEKGKYVELRCDPISGHTALYWYRQSLGQGPEFLIYFQGTGAADDSGLPNDRFFAVRPEGSVSTLKIQRTERGDSAVYLCASSSTTQGVGYTFGSGTRLTVV.

J is TRBJ2-2 and V is TRBV7-8, with D possibly TRBD1 on 6 matching bases. V was clipped by 5 bases and J by 0 bases, with 13 bases between them. The CDR3 runs to 16 residues. Germline assignment: CDR1 SGHVS and CDR2 FQNEAQ. The CDR3 nucleotides read TGTGCCAGCAGCCGAAGGACAGCCACGAACACCGGGGAGCTGTTTTTT. It encodes CASSRRTATNTGELFF.

In DNA form, the CDR3 reads TGTGCCAGCAGCAGGACAGGCCTCGCCTACGAGCAGTACTTC. Translating gives CASSRTGLAYEQYF. The chain carries TRBV25-1 and TRBJ2-5; 7 nucleotides agree with TRBD1. Judging by the DNA end, TRBJ2-7 fits better; the J call may be wrong. The CDR3 has 14 amino acids. The germline CDR1 and CDR2 sequences are MGHDK and SYGVNS.

This clone has more than one count but fewer than ten. The gene calls are TRBV7-2 and TRBJ2-7; 14 bases match TRBD2. The CDR3 loop spans 16 amino acids. The junction had 7 bases not matched to a gene; V was cut back by 4 bases and J by 5 bases. Germline V gene sequence: CDR1 SGHTA, CDR2 FQGNSA. This CDR3 is CASSSPGLAGVNEQYF. The CDR3 DNA follows: TGTGCCAGCAGCTCGCCGGGACTAGCGGGAGTAAACGAGCAGTACTTC. Looking up the rest from reference TRBV7-2 and TRBJ2-7 gives the full variable domain: GAGVSQSPSNKVTEKGKDVELRCDPISGHTALYWYRQSLGQGLEFLIYFQGNSAPDKSGLPSDRFSAERTGGSVSTLTIQRTQQEDSAVYLCASSSPGLAGVNEQYFGPGTRLTVT.

V is TRBV28 and J is TRBJ2-1, with TRBD2 matching over 13 bases. CDR1 MDHEN and CDR2 SYDVKM come from the germline V gene. This CDR3 has 17 residues. After removal of 5 bases from V and 8 bases from J, the junction contained 12 bases not matched to a gene. CDR3 bases: TGTGCCAGCAGTCCCCGGACTAGCGGGAGTATACCCCATGAGCAGTTCTTC. Translated, it gives CASSPRTSGSIPHEQFF.

The chain joins TRBV7-9 to TRBJ2-1; D is undetermined. V was clipped by 1 base and J by 1 base, with 17 bases between them. Germline-derived CDR1 and CDR2 are SEHNR and FQNEAQ (reference sequence). CDR3 size: 18 residues. The CDR3 coding sequence is TGTGCCAGCAGCTTAGGAGTTTCAGGTCTGTCTTCCTACAATGAGCAGTTCTTC. It encodes CASSLGVSGLSSYNEQFF.

The rearrangement uses TRBV5-1 and TRBJ2-3; unclear D gene. In germline, CDR1 is SGHRS, CDR2 YFSETQ. The ends were cut back, 1 base at V and 1 base at J, with 13 bases in the middle. The CDR3 consists of 16 residues. The DNA of the CDR3 is TGCGCCAGCAGCTTGTTCCCAAACCGCGGCACAGATACGCAGTATTTT. Encoded protein: CASSLFPNRGTDTQYF. The full variable domain, completed using reference TRBV5-1 and TRBJ2-3, is KAGVTQTPRYLIKTRGQQVTLSCSPISGHRSVSWYQQTPGQGLQFLFEYFSETQRNKGNFPGRFSGRQFSNSRSEMNVSTLELGDSALYLCASSLFPNRGTDTQYFGPGTRLTVL.

The chain uses TRBV4-3 and TRBJ1-3; a weak D match, TRBD1 (5 bases). The CDR3 is made up of 18 amino acids. V dropped 1 base and J dropped 0 bases, with 16 bases sitting between them. Per germline, CDR1 LGHNA and CDR2 YSLEER. The CDR3 reads CASSQAPRGPSSGNTIYF. For the CDR3, the DNA is TGCGCCAGCAGCCAAGCCCCACGGGGACCCTCCTCTGGAAACACCATATATTTT.

The CDR3 here is CASSVATGVNTEAFF. CDR3 nucleotides: TGTGCCAGCAGCGTAGCGACAGGGGTAAACACTGAAGCTTTCTTT. The J gene is TRBJ1-1, the V gene TRBV9; TRBD1 matches at 8 bases. With 0 bases clipped from V and 2 bases from J, the junction kept 3 bases outside the gene matches. CDR3 size: 15 residues. Germline loops: CDR1 SGDLS, CDR2 YYNGEE.

This clone was observed once. This chain joins TRBV27 and TRBJ1-5; 8 positions agree with TRBD1. The CDR3 extends over 18 amino acids. In germline, CDR1 is MNHEY, CDR2 SMNVEV (reference sequence). Trimming cost V 3 bases and J 5 bases; bases outside gene matches: 15. The chain's CDR3 is CASSFKGQAFGPYQPQHF. The CDR3 DNA follows: TGTGCCAGCAGTTTCAAGGGACAGGCATTTGGGCCGTATCAGCCCCAGCATTTT.

The chain links TRBV18 to TRBJ1-1; D not certain. Per the germline V gene, CDR1 is KGHSH and CDR2 is LQKENI. This CDR3 is built from 13 residues. V lost 0 bases, J lost 8 bases, and 10 bases lay in between. The CDR3 here is CASSPPGQAEAFF. The CDR3, as DNA: TGTGCCAGCTCACCACCAGGGCAGGCCGAAGCTTTCTTT.

Written as DNA, the CDR3 is TGCAGTGCACTCGAGACCTATGGCTACACCTTC. This translates into CSALETYGYTF. The chain recombines TRBV20-1 with TRBJ1-2; D is unresolved. V was cut by 6 bases and J by 4 bases, with 9 bases left in between. The germline V gene encodes CDR1 DFQATT and CDR2 SNEGSKA (reference sequence). The CDR3 is 11 amino acids.

V is TRBV19 and J is TRBJ2-3; 8 nucleotides agree with TRBD2. V dropped 10 bases and J dropped 6; count of bases not matched to a gene: 9. The CDR3 runs 13 residues. Germline-derived CDR1 and CDR2 are LNHDA and SQIVND (reference sequence). The CDR3 here is CATQGAGVDTQYF. The CDR3 DNA reads as TGTGCCACCCAGGGAGCGGGAGTGGATACGCAGTATTTT.

This clone was detected only a few times. The V call is TRBV7-2, the J call TRBJ1-5; maybe TRBD1 (6 bases). V lost 5 bases and J lost 1, with 12 bases in between. The CDR3 is 15 residues long. Per the germline V gene, CDR1 is SGHTA and CDR2 is FQGNSA. CDR3 amino acids: CASSPQGLSNQPQHF. Written as DNA, the CDR3 is TGTGCCAGCAGCCCTCAGGGGCTCAGCAATCAGCCCCAGCATTTT.

The chain joins TRBV4-1 to TRBJ1-1; D gene unclear. The CDR3 runs to 15 residues. Trimming removed 11 bases from V and 0 bases from J, with 19 bases in between. CDR1 is MGHRA, CDR2 YSYEKL, per germline. The DNA for the CDR3 is TGCGCCGCAGCTAGAGCGGGGTTAATGAACACTGAAGCTTTCTTT. It translates to CAAARAGLMNTEAFF.

This clone was seen more than once but under ten times. V and J are TRBV7-9 and TRBJ1-2; TRBD1 aligns across 8 bases. Germline-derived CDR1 and CDR2 are SEHNR and FQNEAQ (reference sequence). This CDR3 has 15 residues. J gave up 2 bases and V 5 bases, and 7 bases lay outside the gene matches. The CDR3 spells CASSRDRRDNYGYTF. CDR3 DNA: TGTGCCAGCAGCCGGGACAGGCGGGACAACTATGGCTACACCTTC.

This clone appeared a few times. V gene TRBV2 combines with J gene TRBJ2-5; D is possibly TRBD1 (5 bases). Trimming stripped 6 bases from V and 7 bases from J, with 15 bases between. This CDR3 has 13 amino acids. CDR1 and CDR2 (germline): SNHLY, FYNNEI. The CDR3 DNA sequence: TGTGCCAGCAGACAAGGGGCAGTTGGGACCCAGTACTTC. It codes for CASRQGAVGTQYF.

This chain connects TRBV5-6 to TRBJ2-3; 9 nucleotides align to TRBD2. The CDR3 contains 17 residues. Germline V gives CDR1 SGHDT, CDR2 YYEEEE. Unmatched junction bases numbered 8, after V lost 1 base and J lost 2 bases. This chain's CDR3 is CASSLTLAGRSTDTQYF. The CDR3 DNA sequence: TGTGCCAGCAGCTTGACTCTAGCGGGGCGGTCCACAGATACGCAGTATTTT.

The table lists this clone with a few counts. In nucleotides, the CDR3 is TGTGCCAGCAGACAGGGGGTGGCCTTTGGCTACACCTTC. It encodes CASRQGVAFGYTF. This chain links TRBV7-2 with TRBJ1-2; 8 bases map to TRBD1. Germline V gene lookup returns CDR1 SGHTA and CDR2 FQGNSA. V lost 6 bases to trimming and J lost 7 bases; unmatched junction nucleotides: 7. The CDR3 spans 13 residues.

This clone turned up a few times. The rearrangement uses TRBV29-1 and TRBJ1-2; 12 nucleotides match TRBD1. Germline trimming cut 4 bases from V and 4 bases from J; bases unmatched to any gene: 7. This CDR3 has 15 amino acids. In germline, CDR1 is SQVTM, CDR2 ANQGSEA. The chain's CDR3 is CSVVLGQGALYGYTF. CDR3 sequence (DNA): TGCAGCGTTGTCCTGGGACAGGGGGCCCTCTATGGCTACACCTTC.

The V gene is TRBV6-1, the J gene TRBJ2-1, with D unresolved. The CDR3 runs to 17 residues. Germline CDR1 reads MNHNS; CDR2 reads SASEGT. Trimming shortened V by 2 bases and J by 6 bases, and 20 bases separated the two germline ends. The CDR3 DNA sequence: TGTGCCAGCAGTGAAAGGTCGACGACCCCGAGATCCAATGAGCAGTTCTTC. It codes for CASSERSTTPRSNEQFF.

This clone was seen a handful of times. The V call is TRBV28, the J call TRBJ2-7, with 7 bases identical to TRBD2. This CDR3 has 14 residues. V trimming: 6 bases; J trimming: 5 bases; junction bases outside the gene matches: 10. Per germline, CDR1 MDHEN and CDR2 SYDVKM. This chain's CDR3 is CASSRWGGAHEQYF. CDR3 DNA sequence: TGTGCCAGCAGCCGCTGGGGAGGGGCCCACGAGCAGTACTTC.

V and J are TRBV9 and TRBJ2-5; 8 positions match TRBD1. This CDR3 is built from 14 residues. Unmatched junction bases numbered 5, after V lost 3 bases and J lost 4 bases. Germline CDR1 SGDLS, CDR2 YYNGEE. This CDR3 is CASSGRTGSETQYF. In DNA form, the CDR3 reads TGTGCCAGCAGCGGAAGGACAGGGTCAGAGACCCAGTACTTC. The whole variable domain, filled in from reference TRBV9 and TRBJ2-5, reads DSGVTQTPKHLITATGQRVTLRCSPRSGDLSVYWYQQSLDQGLQFLIQYYNGEERAKGNILERFSAQQFPDLHSELNLSSLELGDSALYFCASSGRTGSETQYFGPGTRLLVL.

This sequence joins TRBV11-2 and TRBJ2-3; the match to TRBD1 covers 7 bases. The CDR3 covers 15 residues. Germline CDR1 SGHAT, CDR2 FQNNGV. V was clipped by 4 bases and J by 0 bases; unmatched bases: 4. This chain's CDR3 is CASSSRTGSTDTQYF. As DNA, the CDR3 is TGTGCCAGCAGCTCGAGGACAGGAAGCACAGATACGCAGTATTTT.

As DNA, the CDR3 is TGTGCCAGCAGCTTAGCCGGAGTCTATGGCTACACCTTC. Translating it yields CASSLAGVYGYTF. The rearrangement links TRBV7-9 to TRBJ1-2; D gene ambiguous. From germline, CDR1 is SEHNR and CDR2 FQNEAQ (reference sequence). This CDR3 is built from 13 residues. Between the trimmed V and J ends, which lost 0 bases and 4 bases, there was a span of 6 bases. Using reference TRBV7-9 and TRBJ1-2 for the parts outside the CDR3, the full variable domain is DTGVSQNPRHKITKRGQNVTFRCDPISEHNRLYWYRQTLGQGPEFLTYFQNEAQLEKSRLLSDRFSAERPKGSFSTLEIQRTEQGDSAMYLCASSLAGVYGYTFGSGTRLTVV.

This clone was counted a few times. The chain has TRBV19 and TRBJ1-6, with 7 nucleotides matching TRBD1. V lost 5 bases, J lost 9 bases, and 13 bases stayed unmatched. This CDR3 is built from 16 residues. CDR1 LNHDA and CDR2 SQIVND come from the germline V gene (reference sequence). The CDR3 sequence is CASSPTGATYFSPLHF. Written as DNA, the CDR3 is TGTGCCAGTAGTCCTACAGGGGCGACGTATTTTTCACCCCTCCACTTT.